What follows are 22 T cell receptor beta chains derived from one specimen sequenced in a study of OX40 agonist ivuxolimab in advanced cancers. Measured with immunoSEQ multiplex PCR; TCRdb has only the in-frame clones, and not every one. Among under 65,000 clones listed, roughly nine tenths were seen once. The sequencing here drew on CD4+ or CD8+ T cells sorted from blood, taken in a trial of the OX40 agonist ivuxolimab. The receptor source for this set is an adult with an advanced solid tumor such as melanoma, head and neck, liver or kidney cancer.

The chain employs TRBV5-6 and TRBJ2-2; no clear D. The germline CDR1 and CDR2 sequences are SGHDT and YYEEEE. V shed 0 bases and J shed 1 base, with 4 bases lying between them. The CDR3 has 14 residues. CDR3 sequence reads: CASSLGENTGELFF. In nucleotides, the CDR3 is TGTGCCAGCAGCTTGGGGGAGAACACCGGGGAGCTGTTTTTT.

The V and J genes are TRBV28 and TRBJ1-5; D ambiguous. This CDR3 contains 15 residues. The germline gives CDR1 MDHEN, CDR2 SYDVKM. With 4 bases removed from V and 0 bases from J, the gap between germline ends came to 10 bases. The CDR3: CASSSQLDSNQPQHF. DNA for the CDR3: TGTGCCAGCAGTTCACAGCTGGATAGCAATCAGCCCCAGCATTTT.

The chain is built from TRBV6-5 and TRBJ1-1; the match to TRBD1 covers 7 bases. Unmatched junction bases numbered 2, after V lost 6 bases and J lost 1 base. The CDR3 sequence is 13 residues long. Germline V gene data show CDR1 as MNHEY and CDR2 as SVGAGI. Here the CDR3 DNA reads TGTGCCAGCAGACAGGGGAAGAACACTGAAGCTTTCTTT. Its protein is CASRQGKNTEAFF.

The chain employs TRBV7-3 and TRBJ2-1, with a weak D call TRBD2 (6 bases). Germline V gene sequence: CDR1 SGHTA, CDR2 FQGTGA. The length of the CDR3 is 19 residues. Between the trimmed V and J ends, which lost 7 bases and 0 bases, there was a span of 25 bases. Written as DNA, the CDR3 is TGTGCCAGCACCCAAACCGGGACTCCATCCGGGAGCTCCTACAATGAGCAGTTCTTC. This translates into CASTQTGTPSGSSYNEQFF.

V and J are TRBV20-1 and TRBJ2-7, with a tentative D call TRBD1 (6 bases). V lost 5 bases and J lost 6, with 8 bases in between. Per germline, CDR1 DFQATT and CDR2 SNEGSKA (reference sequence). The CDR3 has 10 residues. The DNA of the CDR3 is TGCAGTGCTGGACAGTTCGAGCAGTACTTC. It is translated as CSAGQFEQYF.

The J gene is TRBJ2-2, the V gene TRBV19; either TRBD1 or TRBD2 may fit D (5 bases each). V lost 7 bases to trimming and J lost 0 bases, with 9 bases between them. This CDR3 region has 14 residues. Per the germline V gene, CDR1 is LNHDA and CDR2 is SQIVND (reference sequence). CDR3 amino acids: CASKGPTNTGELFF. The CDR3 nucleotides are TGTGCCAGTAAGGGACCGACGAACACCGGGGAGCTGTTTTTT.

This clone was detected once. This rearrangement joins TRBV6-5 to TRBJ2-3, with 7 nucleotides matching TRBD1. The V and J ends lost 8 bases and 5 bases, in that order; junction bases with no gene match: 13. The CDR3 spans 15 residues. Germline CDR1 and CDR2: MNHEY and SVGAGI. The DNA for the CDR3 is TGTGCCAGCCAAAGACAGGGCTCCTACCAAGATACGCAGTATTTT. Its protein product is CASQRQGSYQDTQYF.

The chain is built from TRBV7-9 and TRBJ1-5, with D perhaps matching TRBD1 (6 bases). The CDR3 spans 15 residues. Germline V CDR1 and CDR2: SEHNR, FQNEAQ (reference sequence). V shed 1 base and J shed 2 bases, with 9 bases lying between them. The CDR3 reads CASSLESGGNQPQHF. The CDR3 DNA follows: TGTGCCAGCAGCTTAGAGTCAGGGGGCAATCAGCCCCAGCATTTT.

V is TRBV4-1 and J is TRBJ1-1, with a possible D match to TRBD1 (5 bases). CDR3 length: 17 residues. CDR1 is MGHRA and CDR2 is YSYEKL in the germline V gene. V lost 4 bases and J lost 0, with 18 bases in between. DNA for the CDR3: TGCGCCAGCAGCCCCGGGGGGATACAAGGGATGAACACTGAAGCTTTCTTT. This translates into CASSPGGIQGMNTEAFF.

The chain has TRBV6-5 and TRBJ1-2; D not resolved. From germline, CDR1 is MNHEY and CDR2 SVGAGI. The V and J ends lost 0 bases and 1 base respectively, with 9 bases between them. The CDR3 runs to 15 residues. The DNA of the CDR3 is TGTGCCAGCAGTTACTCCTTAACCCTTAACTATGGCTACACCTTC. Protein sequence: CASSYSLTLNYGYTF.

The chain recombines TRBV27 with TRBJ1-6, with unresolved D. The V gene's germline CDR1 is MNHEY and CDR2 SMNVEV (reference sequence). This CDR3 contains 14 residues. V shed 4 bases and J shed 7 bases, with 11 bases lying between them. The CDR3 nucleotides read TGTGCCAGCAGTTGGGAAGGGTCCAATTCACCCCTCCACTTT. Translated, it gives CASSWEGSNSPLHF.

The chain couples TRBV5-4 to TRBJ1-5; D is undetermined. V lost 0 bases, J lost 7 bases, and 8 bases lay in between. CDR1 is SGHNT and CDR2 is YYREEE in the germline V gene (reference sequence). This CDR3 is 13 amino acids long. The CDR3 sequence is CASSLGVGQPQHF. CDR3 bases: TGTGCCAGCAGCTTGGGAGTCGGACAGCCCCAGCATTTT.

J is TRBJ1-1 and V is TRBV18; maybe TRBD1 (5 bases). Trimming removed 3 bases at V and 3 bases at J, with 11 bases between. Germline V lookup: CDR1 KGHSH, CDR2 LQKENI. This CDR3 has 14 residues. The CDR3 sequence: CASSPGASDTEAFF. DNA for the CDR3: TGTGCCAGCTCACCCGGGGCTTCGGACACTGAAGCTTTCTTT.

CDR3 loop: CASSRDTDTDTQYF. Here the CDR3 DNA reads TGTGCCAGCAGCCGGGACACGGACACAGATACGCAGTATTTT. The chain couples TRBV7-9 to TRBJ2-3; a weak D match, TRBD1 (6 bases). CDR3 length equals 14 residues. Trimming pared 5 bases from V and 2 bases from J, leaving 11 bases between. In germline, CDR1 is SEHNR, CDR2 FQNEAQ (reference sequence). Filled out from reference TRBV7-9 and TRBJ2-3, the complete variable domain reads DTGVSQNPRHKITKRGQNVTFRCDPISEHNRLYWYRQTLGQGPEFLTYFQNEAQLEKSRLLSDRFSAERPKGSFSTLEIQRTEQGDSAMYLCASSRDTDTDTQYFGPGTRLTVL.

V is TRBV5-1 and J is TRBJ2-5; the match to TRBD2 covers 9 bases. The trim removed 0 bases at V and 0 bases at J, leaving 3 bases unmatched. The CDR3 has 16 residues. The germline CDR1 and CDR2 sequences are SGHRS and YFSETQ. CDR3 nucleotides: TGCGCCAGCAGCTTGGCTGAGCGGGGGGACCAAGAGACCCAGTACTTC. Residues: CASSLAERGDQETQYF.

The chain is built from TRBV27 and TRBJ1-5; D unresolved. CDR1 and CDR2 (germline): MNHEY, SMNVEV (reference sequence). This CDR3 has 15 amino acids. V dropped 1 base and J dropped 1 base, with 8 bases sitting between them. CDR3: CASSLFGRSNQPQHF. DNA for the CDR3: TGTGCCAGCAGTTTATTCGGACGGAGCAATCAGCCCCAGCATTTT.

This clone was seen more than once but under ten times. The chain combines TRBV7-3 with TRBJ1-1; D may be TRBD1 (5 bases). Germline-derived CDR1 and CDR2 are SGHTA and FQGTGA. Between the trimmed V and J ends, which lost 4 bases and 6 bases, there was a span of 15 bases. The CDR3 has 14 residues. In DNA, the CDR3 is TGTGCCAGCAGCTCGGGACTCGATGGCTCTGAAGCTTTCTTT. Translated: CASSSGLDGSEAFF.

The CDR3 loop is CASSSGLAGPSRSTDTQYF. CDR3 nucleotides: TGTGCCAGCAGCTCTGGACTAGCGGGGCCGAGTCGAAGCACAGATACGCAGTATTTT. This rearrangement joins TRBV2 to TRBJ2-3; 12 nucleotides agree with TRBD2. CDR1 and CDR2 from the germline V gene are SNHLY and FYNNEI. The CDR3 runs 19 residues. V shed 6 bases and J 0 bases; nucleotides not matched to a gene: 13.

The chain carries TRBV10-1 and TRBJ2-4; no clear D. V gave up 6 bases and J gave up 0 bases, with 9 bases separating them. CDR1 WNHNN and CDR2 SYGVQD come from the germline V gene (reference sequence). This CDR3 contains 14 residues. Here the CDR3 reads CASSPNGAKNIQYF. The CDR3 coding sequence is TGCGCCAGCAGCCCCAATGGAGCCAAAAACATTCAGTACTTC.

The chain uses TRBV9 and TRBJ1-3, with D possibly matching TRBD1 (5 bases). V was pared by 0 bases and J by 4 bases, with 8 bases between. The CDR3 consists of 14 residues. The germline V gene encodes CDR1 SGDLS and CDR2 YYNGEE. CDR3 DNA sequence: TGTGCCAGCAGCGTAGGCAGGGCGGGAAACACCATATATTTT. It encodes CASSVGRAGNTIYF.

V gene TRBV11-2 combines with J gene TRBJ2-2, with 10 bases identical to TRBD2. This CDR3 is built from 16 residues. Germline-derived CDR1 and CDR2 are SGHAT and FQNNGV. Germline trimming cut 7 bases from V and 8 bases from J; bases unmatched to any gene: 13. This CDR3 is CASTKEPAGGSGELFF. The DNA for the CDR3 is TGTGCCAGCACCAAAGAACCAGCGGGGGGGTCTGGGGAGCTGTTTTTT.

V and J are TRBV7-9 and TRBJ2-5; D possibly corresponds to TRBD2 (6 bases). The CDR3 covers 13 residues. Germline V CDR1 and CDR2: SEHNR, FQNEAQ (reference sequence). The V end was cut by 8 bases, the J end by 2 bases, with 12 bases between. The CDR3 bases are TGTGCCAGCCGGCATGGGGGGCAAGAGACCCAGTACTTC. It is translated as CASRHGGQETQYF.